These T cell receptor beta chains were read from a single sample in a study of T cell changes during pregnancy in multiple sclerosis. Here immunoSEQ multiplex PCR was the method, and the copy in TCRdb shows in-frame clones only, minus some. The sample records 80,000 to 130,000 clones, over 85% being singletons. Sequenced material: peripheral blood, taken in the second trimester of pregnancy. These receptors were obtained from a female donor with multiple sclerosis, enrolled in a pregnancy study. The CDR3 runs from the conserved cysteine through the conserved F or W. D genes are given only for firm matches. The size entry is marked missing in some rows and otherwise reads once, few, many or a size class.

d_call j_call v_call clone_size cdr3_nt cdr3_aa
. TRBJ2-7 TRBV18 . TGTGCCAGCTCACCCAAAAGACAAGCTTCCTACGAGCAGTACTTC CASSPKRQASYEQYF
. TRBJ2-3 TRBV19 . TGTGCCAGTAGTATTTCGGGGTGGGGCACAGATACGCAGTATTTT CASSISGWGTDTQYF
. TRBJ1-1 TRBV30 few TGTGCCTGCATCCAGGGAGGAACTGAAGCTTTCTTT CACIQGGTEAFF
TRBD1 TRBJ1-2 TRBV6-1 . TGTGCCAGCAGCCACAGGGGACCTAACTATGGCTACACCTTC CASSHRGPNYGYTF
. TRBJ1-3 TRBV21-1 once TGTGCCAGCAGACATCGGGACAGGGGAATTTCGGGAAACACCATATATTTT CASRHRDRGISGNTIYF
. TRBJ1-4 TRBV2 . TGTGCCAGCAGTGAACTAACTAAGACTGAAAAACTGTTTTTT CASSELTKTEKLFF
. TRBJ2-5 TRBV19 . TGTGCCAGTAGTCGATGGGCAAAAGAGACCCAGTACTTC CASSRWAKETQYF
. TRBJ1-3 TRBV5-4 . TGTGCCAGCAGCTTGGGTAGCCTCCTCTCTGGAAACACCATATATTTT CASSLGSLLSGNTIYF
. TRBJ2-3 TRBV7-8 . TGTGCCAGCAGCCCCGCCTGGGGGGAGGACGATAGAGATACGCAGTATTTT CASSPAWGEDDRDTQYF
TRBD1 TRBJ1-2 TRBV27 . TGTGCCAGCAGTCGGGACCGACAGGGAACTAATGGCTACACCTTC CASSRDRQGTNGYTF
TRBD1 TRBJ2-1 TRBV6-5 . TGTGCCAGCAGTTACTCGAACGTCGGAACAGGGGGCAGGGTCTTC CASSYSNVGTGGRVF
. TRBJ1-1 TRBV5-1 . TGCGCCAGCAGCTGGATCCAGGCGGGCACTGAAGCTTTCTTT CASSWIQAGTEAFF
. TRBJ2-7 TRBV5-4 . TGTGCCAGCAGCAATCCGGGTCTTAACGAGCAGTACTTC CASSNPGLNEQYF
. TRBJ2-1 TRBV19 . TGTGCCAGTAGTATAGCAAGACAGGTGTTCTCCTACAATGAGCAGTTCTTC CASSIARQVFSYNEQFF
. TRBJ2-1 TRBV30 . TGTGCCTGGAGCAACTTCGAACTAGCCCTCTCCTACAATGAGCAGTTCTTC CAWSNFELALSYNEQFF
TRBD1 TRBJ2-7 TRBV11-3 . TGTGCCAGCAGCGGGCGGACAGGGGACCCTAGTGAGCAGTACTTC CASSGRTGDPSEQYF
TRBD2 TRBJ2-1 TRBV5-1 . TGCGCCAGCAGCTTTGGCCTAGCGGGAGCCAATGAGCAGTTCTTC CASSFGLAGANEQFF
. TRBJ1-5 TRBV2 . TGTGCCAGCAGGGAGGGTAATCAGCCCCAGCATTTT CASREGNQPQHF
TRBD2 TRBJ2-1 TRBV11-3 . TGTGCCAGCAGCTGGACTAGCGAAAACTACAATGAGCAGTTCTTC CASSWTSENYNEQFF
TRBD1 TRBJ1-2 TRBV27 . TGTGCCAGCAGTGGGGACAGGCGCTATGGCTACACCTTC CASSGDRRYGYTF
. TRBJ1-2 TRBV28 . TGTGCCAGCAGTTTGATACAGGATAACTATGGCTACACCTTC CASSLIQDNYGYTF
. TRBJ2-2 TRBV6-4 . TGTGCCAGCAGACCCGACAGGAACACCGGGGAGCTGTTTTTT CASRPDRNTGELFF
. TRBJ1-1 TRBV5-4 . TGTGCCAGCAGCTTGGCAGGGAGGGTGAAAGCTTTCTTT CASSLAGRVKAFF
TRBD2 TRBJ2-1 TRBV5-4 . TGTGCCAGCAGCCCTCGGAGGGAGGGCTACAATGAGCAGTTCTTC CASSPRREGYNEQFF
. TRBJ2-7 TRBV9 . TGTGCCAGCAGCGTCCGGGACAACCTCTACGAGCAGTACTTC CASSVRDNLYEQYF
TRBD2 TRBJ2-5 TRBV5-1 . TGCGCCAGCAGATTGGGGGTAGCGGGAGGTTTCCAAGAGACCCAGTACTTC CASRLGVAGGFQETQYF
. TRBJ1-2 TRBV7-2 . TGTGCCAGCAGCCCACCAAATGAGTATGGCTACACCTTC CASSPPNEYGYTF
. TRBJ2-1 TRBV18 . TGTGCCAGCTCACCACAGGGGTCGCCCTACAATGAGCAGTTCTTC CASSPQGSPYNEQFF
. TRBJ2-1 TRBV5-4 once TGTGCCACCTCGCCGAGGCCTAGGGGTAACGGTGAGCAGTTCTTC CATSPRPRGNGEQFF
. TRBJ2-2 TRBV6-1 . TGTGCCAGCAGTGTTGACGTGGGCCCCGGGGAGCTGTTTTTT CASSVDVGPGELFF
. TRBJ1-5 TRBV19 . TGTGCCAGTAGTAGCCAGGGTGGTCAGCCCCAGCATTTT CASSSQGGQPQHF
. TRBJ2-5 TRBV28 once TGTGCCATCAATCGGCCCTCTGGCGGGACCCAGTACTTC CAINRPSGGTQYF
TRBD2 TRBJ2-2 TRBV7-3 . TGTGCCAGCAGCCGCGCCCCGGGACTAGCGGGTACCTGGGACACCGGGGAGCTGTTTTTT CASSRAPGLAGTWDTGELFF
TRBD1 TRBJ1-1 TRBV6-6 . TGTGCCAGCAGCTGGACAGGAAACACTGAAGCTTTCTTT CASSWTGNTEAFF
. TRBJ1-1 TRBV27 . TGTGCCAGCAGGCAGGGGAGGAACACTGAAGCTTTCTTT CASRQGRNTEAFF
. TRBJ2-5 TRBV30 . TGTGCCTGGAGGGGCAGGGGATTGGAGACCCAGTACTTC CAWRGRGLETQYF
. TRBJ2-1 TRBV18 . TGTGCCAGCTCACCCCTCCCGAGTCCGGGGAATGAGCAGTTCTTC CASSPLPSPGNEQFF
. TRBJ1-1 TRBV19 . TGTGCCAGTGCCCTCCCGACAGCTGGGTACACTGAAGCTTTCTTT CASALPTAGYTEAFF
. TRBJ2-5 TRBV5-6 . TGTGCCAGCAGCTTGGTAGCGACTTCCCTCGGTGGGACCCAGTACTTC CASSLVATSLGGTQYF
TRBD2 TRBJ2-5 TRBV2 . TGTGCCAGCAGTGTGGGTAGCGGGAGGGCCCTCGGAGAGACCCAGTACTTC CASSVGSGRALGETQYF
TRBD2 TRBJ2-2 TRBV28 . TGTGCCAGCAGCCCTAGCGGGCTACGCACCGGGGAGCTGTTTTTT CASSPSGLRTGELFF
. TRBJ2-7 TRBV19 . TGTGCCAGTAGTGATTTGATGGCGTCTCGGGGGGAGCAGTACTTC CASSDLMASRGEQYF
TRBD1 TRBJ1-3 TRBV7-9 few TGTGCCAGCAGCTCTATTAGGACAGGGGGCCGAAGGGGAAACACCATATATTTT CASSSIRTGGRRGNTIYF
TRBD1 TRBJ1-1 TRBV29-1 . TGCAGCGCCAGACCCCGGGACAGGAACACTGAAGCTTTCTTT CSARPRDRNTEAFF
. TRBJ1-5 TRBV28 . TGTGCCAGCAGTGCTCCGGGGGGATTGAGCAATCAGCCCCAGCATTTT CASSAPGGLSNQPQHF
TRBD1 TRBJ2-5 TRBV7-8 . TGTGCCAGCAGCTATCAACAGGGGCTGGGGACCCAGTACTTC CASSYQQGLGTQYF
. TRBJ2-2 TRBV5-1 . TGCGCCAGCAGCTTGGGTGGGCAAAACACCGGGGAGCTGTTTTTT CASSLGGQNTGELFF
. TRBJ1-1 TRBV6-1 once TGTGCCAGCAGGGGAAGACAGGCCAACACTGAAGCTTTCTTT CASRGRQANTEAFF
. TRBJ1-1 TRBV27 . TGTGCCAGCAGTTGGCAAGGACAGACCACTGAAGCTTTCTTT CASSWQGQTTEAFF
. TRBJ2-7 TRBV19 . TGTGCCAGTAGTAGGATGGGGAGCTCCTACGAGCAGTACTTC CASSRMGSSYEQYF
. TRBJ2-2 TRBV7-9 . TGTGCCAGCATCCTGGGCGGACGACTAAACACCGGGGAGCTGTTTTTT CASILGGRLNTGELFF
. TRBJ2-3 TRBV7-9 . TGTGCCAGCAGCCACCCCATGACTAGCACAGATACGCAGTATTTT CASSHPMTSTDTQYF
TRBD1 TRBJ1-4 TRBV25-1 . TGTGCCAGCGGTGATAGACAGGGCGCTAATGAAAAACTGTTTTTT CASGDRQGANEKLFF
. TRBJ1-1 TRBV7-9 few TGTGCCAGCAGCTTGGTCTCGGGGGGGGCGGGCACTGAAGCTTTCTTT CASSLVSGGAGTEAFF
TRBD1 TRBJ2-7 TRBV28 . TGTGCCAGCAGCGACAGGGCAGCGAGGGAGCAGTACTTC CASSDRAAREQYF